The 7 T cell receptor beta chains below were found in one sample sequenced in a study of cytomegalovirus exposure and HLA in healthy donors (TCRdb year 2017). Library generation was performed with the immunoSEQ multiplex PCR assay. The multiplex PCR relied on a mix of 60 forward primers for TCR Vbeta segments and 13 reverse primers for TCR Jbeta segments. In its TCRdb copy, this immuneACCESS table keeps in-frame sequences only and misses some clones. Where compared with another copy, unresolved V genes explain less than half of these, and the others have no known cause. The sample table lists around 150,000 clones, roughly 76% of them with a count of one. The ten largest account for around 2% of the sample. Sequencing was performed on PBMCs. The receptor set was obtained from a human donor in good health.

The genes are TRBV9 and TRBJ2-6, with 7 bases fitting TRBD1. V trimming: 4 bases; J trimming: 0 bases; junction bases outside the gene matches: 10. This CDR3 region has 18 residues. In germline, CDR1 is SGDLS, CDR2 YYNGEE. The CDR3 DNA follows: TGTGCCAGCAGCCCAAGGACAGGTCCTACCTCTGGGGCCAACGTCCTGACTTTC. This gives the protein CASSPRTGPTSGANVLTF.

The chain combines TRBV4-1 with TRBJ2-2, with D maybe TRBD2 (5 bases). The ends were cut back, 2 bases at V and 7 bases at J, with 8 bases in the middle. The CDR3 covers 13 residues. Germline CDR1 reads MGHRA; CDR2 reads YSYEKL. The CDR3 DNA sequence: TGCGCCAGCAGCCAACGGGGAGTCGGGGAGCTGTTTTTT. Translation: CASSQRGVGELFF.

CDR3 DNA sequence: TGCGCCAGCAGCCAAGGCCGAATAGGGGGGGTTCAAACAGATACGCAGTATTTT. Residues: CASSQGRIGGVQTDTQYF. J is TRBJ2-3 and V is TRBV4-1; D is possibly TRBD2 (7 bases). The CDR3 is made up of 18 amino acids. Trimming took 1 base from V and 3 from J, leaving 20 bases between them. Per germline, CDR1 MGHRA and CDR2 YSYEKL.

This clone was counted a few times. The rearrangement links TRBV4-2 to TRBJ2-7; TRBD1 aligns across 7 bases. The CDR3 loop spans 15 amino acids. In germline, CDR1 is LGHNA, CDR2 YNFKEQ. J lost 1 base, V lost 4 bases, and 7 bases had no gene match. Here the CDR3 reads CASSRATGVSYEQYF. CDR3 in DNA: TGTGCCAGCAGCCGAGCCACAGGGGTTTCCTACGAGCAGTACTTC.

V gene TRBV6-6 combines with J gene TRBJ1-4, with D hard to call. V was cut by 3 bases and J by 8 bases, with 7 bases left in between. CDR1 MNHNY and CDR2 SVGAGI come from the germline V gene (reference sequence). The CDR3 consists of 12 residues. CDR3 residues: CASSYVQEKLFF. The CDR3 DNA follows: TGTGCCAGCAGTTATGTCCAGGAAAAACTGTTTTTT.

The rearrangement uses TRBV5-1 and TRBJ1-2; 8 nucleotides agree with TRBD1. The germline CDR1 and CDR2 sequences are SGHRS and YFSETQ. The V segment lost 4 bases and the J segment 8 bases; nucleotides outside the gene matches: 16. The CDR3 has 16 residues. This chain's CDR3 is CASSKPSGGALRGYTF. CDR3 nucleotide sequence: TGCGCCAGCAGCAAACCGTCAGGGGGCGCCCTGAGGGGCTACACCTTC.

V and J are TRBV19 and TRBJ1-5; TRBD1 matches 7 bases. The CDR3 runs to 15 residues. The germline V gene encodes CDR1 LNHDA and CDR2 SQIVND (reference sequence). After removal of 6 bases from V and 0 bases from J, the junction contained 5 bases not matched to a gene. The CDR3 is CASRYDRDSNQPQHF. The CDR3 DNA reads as TGTGCCAGTAGGTACGACAGGGATAGCAATCAGCCCCAGCATTTT.